A selection of T cell receptor beta chains follows, all from one sample in a study of vaccination and CD4 T cells after COVID-19. Their antigen targets remain unknown. TCRdb redid the calling of the PCR reads with MiXCR, one entry per CDR3 protein. The repertoire holds around 20,000 distinct CDR3 sequences, with roughly 71% as singletons. What was sequenced was CD4+ T cells from blood, cultured in vitro. These receptors were collected from a human donor who had recovered from COVID-19. The CDR3 runs from the conserved cysteine through the conserved F or W. A D gene is named only where the DNA matches it firmly. Size tells how often a clone was seen (once, few, many) or the class of an expanded clone, and some rows leave it out.

TRBV7-2	TRBJ1-6	17	TRBD1	.	CASSLAPRGDYNSPLHF	TGTGCCAGCAGCTTAGCGCCCAGGGGGGATTATAATTCACCCCTCCACTTT
TRBV12-3/TRBV12-4	TRBJ1-5	12	.	few	CASSQGAQPQHF	TGTGCCAGCAGCCAGGGAGCTCAGCCCCAGCATTTT
TRBV20-1	TRBJ1-4	13	.	once	CSATGVGGEKLFF	TGCAGTGCTACAGGGGTAGGCGGTGAAAAACTGTTTTTT
TRBV7-3	TRBJ2-2	15	TRBD1	.	CASTPEIRGLGGLFF	TGTGCCAGCACCCCCGAGATCAGGGGGCTAGGTGGGCTGTTTTTT
TRBV6-1	TRBJ2-3	12	.	.	CASRTAHDTQYF	TGTGCCAGCAGGACCGCCCACGATACGCAGTATTTT
TRBV6-2/TRBV6-3	TRBJ2-7	13	.	.	CASSHRLFYEQYF	TGTGCCAGCAGCCACCGACTGTTTTACGAGCAGTACTTC
TRBV7-8	TRBJ2-6	19	TRBD1	.	CASSQTYQGVTPGANVLTF	TGTGCCAGCAGCCAAACGTACCAGGGGGTAACTCCTGGGGCCAACGTCCTGACTTTC
TRBV6-1	TRBJ2-7	12	.	once	CASLLWGYEQYF	TGTGCCAGCCTCCTTTGGGGGTACGAGCAGTACTTC
TRBV19	TRBJ2-2	16	TRBD2	once	CASSRRLAANTGELFF	TGTGCCAGTAGCCGGAGACTAGCGGCGAACACCGGGGAGCTGTTTTTT
TRBV6-1	TRBJ2-2	14	.	few	CASSVGPGDGELFF	TGTGCCAGCAGTGTTGGGCCTGGGGACGGGGAGCTGTTTTTT
TRBV20-1	TRBJ1-4	14	.	.	CSARRVRADEKLFF	TGCAGTGCTAGAAGGGTCAGGGCGGATGAAAAACTGTTTTTT
TRBV30	TRBJ1-1	12	.	few	CAWSVRWTEAFF	TGTGCCTGGAGTGTACGTTGGACTGAAGCTTTCTTT
TRBV4-3	TRBJ1-5	16	.	.	CASSQDLSGFNQPQHF	TGCGCCAGCAGCCAAGATTTATCAGGGTTCAATCAGCCCCAGCATTTT
TRBV7-2	TRBJ1-2	15	TRBD1	few	CASSLNSGTGYTYTF	TGTGCCAGCAGCCTCAACTCCGGGACAGGGTATACGTACACCTTC